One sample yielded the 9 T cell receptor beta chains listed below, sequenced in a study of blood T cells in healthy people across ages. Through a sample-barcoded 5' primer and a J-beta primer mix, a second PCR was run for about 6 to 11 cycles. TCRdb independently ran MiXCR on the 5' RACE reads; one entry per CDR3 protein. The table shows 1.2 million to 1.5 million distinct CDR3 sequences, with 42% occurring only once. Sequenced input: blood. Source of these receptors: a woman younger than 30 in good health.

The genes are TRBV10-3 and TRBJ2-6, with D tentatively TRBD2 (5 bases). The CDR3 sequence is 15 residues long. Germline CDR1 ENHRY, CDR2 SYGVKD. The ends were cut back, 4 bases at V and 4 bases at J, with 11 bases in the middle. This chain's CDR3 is CAISAPGSGANVLTF. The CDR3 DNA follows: TGTGCCATCAGTGCCCCGGGATCCGGGGCCAACGTCCTGACTTTC.

The CDR3: CASRNLAGGADTQYF. In DNA, the CDR3 is TGTGCCAGCAGGAACTTAGCGGGAGGCGCAGATACGCAGTATTTT. The chain combines TRBV4-2 with TRBJ2-3; 10 bases agree with TRBD2. Germline lookup yields CDR1 LGHNA and CDR2 YNFKEQ. The CDR3 contains 15 residues. The V gene end was trimmed by 6 bases and the J gene end by 4 bases; junction bases not matched to a gene: 7.

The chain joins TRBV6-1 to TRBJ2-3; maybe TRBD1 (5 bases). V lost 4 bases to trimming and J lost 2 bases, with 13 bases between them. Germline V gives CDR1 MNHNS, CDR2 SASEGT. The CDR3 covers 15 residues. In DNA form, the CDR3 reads TGTGCCAGCAGTGGAGATTGGGGCCCCACAGATACGCAGTATTTT. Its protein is CASSGDWGPTDTQYF.

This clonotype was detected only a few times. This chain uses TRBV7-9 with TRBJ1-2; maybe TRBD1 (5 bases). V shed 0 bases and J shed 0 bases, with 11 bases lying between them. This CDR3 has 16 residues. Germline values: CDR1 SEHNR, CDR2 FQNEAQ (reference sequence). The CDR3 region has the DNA TGTGCCAGCAGCTTAGCAGGGGCCTTTACTAACTATGGCTACACCTTC. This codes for CASSLAGAFTNYGYTF.

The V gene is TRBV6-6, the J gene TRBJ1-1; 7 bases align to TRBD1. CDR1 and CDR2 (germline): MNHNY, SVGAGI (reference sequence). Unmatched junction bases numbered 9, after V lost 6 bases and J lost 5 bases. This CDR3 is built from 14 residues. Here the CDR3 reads CASSADREKTEAFF. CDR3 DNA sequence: TGTGCCAGCAGCGCTGACAGGGAGAAAACTGAAGCTTTCTTT.

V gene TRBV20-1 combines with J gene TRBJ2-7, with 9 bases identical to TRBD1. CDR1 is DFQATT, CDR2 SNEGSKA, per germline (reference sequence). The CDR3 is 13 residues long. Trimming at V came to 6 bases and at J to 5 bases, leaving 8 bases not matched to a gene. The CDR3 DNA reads TGCAGTGCCCAGACAGGGGGGAGGAACGAGCAGTACTTC. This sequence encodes CSAQTGGRNEQYF.

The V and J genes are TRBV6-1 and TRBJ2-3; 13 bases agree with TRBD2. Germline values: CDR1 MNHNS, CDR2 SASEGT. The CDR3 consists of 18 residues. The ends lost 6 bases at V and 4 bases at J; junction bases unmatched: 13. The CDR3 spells CASRIQGLAGEASDTQYF. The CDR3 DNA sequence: TGTGCCAGCAGGATACAAGGACTAGCGGGAGAAGCGTCAGATACGCAGTATTTT.

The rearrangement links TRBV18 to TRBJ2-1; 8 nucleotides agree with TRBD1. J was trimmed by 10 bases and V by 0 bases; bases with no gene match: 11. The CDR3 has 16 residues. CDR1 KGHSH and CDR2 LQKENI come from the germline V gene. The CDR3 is CASSPPLGTGPYEQFF. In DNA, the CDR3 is TGTGCCAGCTCACCACCGCTAGGGACAGGACCCTACGAGCAGTTCTTC.

The CDR3 DNA reads TGTGCCAGCAGCCGCCGGGCCGGAGAATCTGGGGCCAACGTCCTGACTTTC. As protein: CASSRRAGESGANVLTF. This chain connects TRBV12-3 or TRBV12-4 to TRBJ2-6; the D is unclear. The CDR3 runs to 17 residues. V was pared by 6 bases and J by 1 base, with 16 bases between.